A single sample gave rise to the 15 T cell receptor beta chains below, sequenced in a study of control samples from healthy donors and cancer patients. TCRdb's table, derived via immunoSEQ multiplex PCR, lists solely in-frame clones and lacks some. The sample gives about 100,000 clones, roughly 79% of which show up once; about 5.9% is in the top ten. Source material: blood. The receptors originated from a man between 18 and 35 years old in good health.

V usage is TRBV5-6 and J usage is TRBJ2-7, with D perhaps matching TRBD2 (7 bases). The CDR3 runs to 15 residues. Germline V gene sequence: CDR1 SGHDT, CDR2 YYEEEE. V lost 6 bases to trimming and J lost 5 bases, with 21 bases between them. The CDR3 DNA sequence: TGTGCCAGCAACTCCGGAGGGGGGGGAAGAAACGAGCAGTACTTC. Encoded protein: CASNSGGGGRNEQYF. Full variable domain (missing parts from reference TRBV5-6 and TRBJ2-7): DAGVTQSPTHLIKTRGQQVTLRCSPKSGHDTVSWYQQALGQGPQFIFQYYEEEERQRGNFPDRFSGHQFPNYSSELNVNALLLGDSALYLCASNSGGGGRNEQYFGPGTRLTVT.

This clone was observed a single time. The rearrangement uses TRBV5-4 and TRBJ2-3; D remains ambiguous. The CDR3 is made up of 18 amino acids. V dropped 0 bases and J dropped 0 bases, with 17 bases sitting between them. Germline CDR1 reads SGHNT; CDR2 reads YYREEE (reference sequence). The DNA of the CDR3 is TGTGCCAGCAGCTTGGTGATTTCCGCTATGTTAAGCACAGATACGCAGTATTTT. This translates into CASSLVISAMLSTDTQYF.

The chain joins TRBV7-6 to TRBJ2-5; 10 nucleotides align to TRBD2. Germline V gene sequence: CDR1 SGHVS, CDR2 FNYEAQ. V was clipped by 0 bases and J by 5 bases; unmatched bases: 9. The CDR3 is made up of 17 amino acids. CDR3 coding DNA: TGTGCCAGCAGCTTAGCCCCGAGTGGACTAGCGGTGGAGACCCAGTACTTC. Translating gives CASSLAPSGLAVETQYF.

V is TRBV2 and J is TRBJ1-2; D is ambiguous. Germline V gene sequence: CDR1 SNHLY, CDR2 FYNNEI. This CDR3 region has 13 residues. Trimming left V 6 bases short and J 7 bases short, with 15 bases between. CDR3 in DNA: TGTGCCAGCAGGACTGGCTGGTCCGGTGGCTACACCTTC. Translating gives CASRTGWSGGYTF.

The chain joins TRBV6-1 to TRBJ2-7, with D uncertain. This CDR3 spans 14 amino acids. Germline-derived CDR1 and CDR2 are MNHNS and SASEGT. Trimming left V 1 base short and J 0 bases short, with 7 bases between. DNA of the CDR3: TGTGCCAGCAGTGAAGTTAACAACTCCTACGAGCAGTACTTC. Its protein product is CASSEVNNSYEQYF.

This chain uses TRBV7-2 with TRBJ1-2; 7 nucleotides line up with TRBD1. The CDR3 is made up of 15 amino acids. The V gene end was trimmed by 5 bases and the J gene end by 2 bases; junction bases not matched to a gene: 8. Germline V CDR1 and CDR2: SGHTA, FQGNSA. Here the CDR3 reads CASSPRDSANYGYTF. In nucleotides, the CDR3 is TGTGCCAGCAGCCCTCGGGACAGCGCAAACTATGGCTACACCTTC.

The chain carries TRBV5-6 and TRBJ1-5; weak D call: TRBD1 (5 bases). The CDR3 covers 15 residues. V lost 0 bases, J lost 4 bases, and 11 bases lay in between. CDR1 and CDR2 (germline): SGHDT, YYEEEE. CDR3 sequence reads: CASSLAGQTNQPQHF. CDR3 sequence (DNA): TGTGCCAGCAGCTTGGCAGGGCAGACTAATCAGCCCCAGCATTTT. The full variable domain, its missing parts supplied by reference TRBV5-6 and TRBJ1-5, is DAGVTQSPTHLIKTRGQQVTLRCSPKSGHDTVSWYQQALGQGPQFIFQYYEEEERQRGNFPDRFSGHQFPNYSSELNVNALLLGDSALYLCASSLAGQTNQPQHFGDGTRLSIL.

The V gene is TRBV7-8, the J gene TRBJ1-1; TRBD1 might be the D (6 bases). V lost 5 bases, J lost 7 bases, and 20 bases lay in between. The CDR3 is 15 residues long. Germline CDR1 SGHVS, CDR2 FQNEAQ. The CDR3 nucleotides are TGTGCCAGCAGCGCGACGGGACAACATCAGGGTGAAGCTTTCTTT. Its protein product is CASSATGQHQGEAFF.

A few counts support this clone. The rearrangement joins TRBV11-2 to TRBJ2-3; 8 bases map to TRBD1. Trimming cost V 4 bases and J 3 bases; bases outside gene matches: 6. Germline CDR1 and CDR2: SGHAT and FQNNGV. The CDR3 extends over 15 amino acids. For the CDR3, the DNA is TGTGCCAGCAGCTCCAGGGGGCATGTTACAGATACGCAGTATTTT. The encoded protein is CASSSRGHVTDTQYF.

The rearrangement uses TRBV5-4 and TRBJ1-1, with D uncertain. The V gene lost 5 bases and the J gene lost 0 bases, with 20 bases spanning the gap. CDR3 length: 17 residues. Looked up from germline, CDR1 is SGHNT and CDR2 is YYREEE (reference sequence). As DNA, the CDR3 is TGTGCCAGCAGGCCCCGTCGAACCTCCATAATGAACACTGAAGCTTTCTTT. It translates to CASRPRRTSIMNTEAFF.

The rearrangement links TRBV5-1 to TRBJ2-5; TRBD2 matches 9 bases. This CDR3 spans 14 amino acids. V gave up 5 bases and J gave up 4 bases; unmatched junction bases: 6. Germline V gives CDR1 SGHRS, CDR2 YFSETQ. The CDR3 is CASRIAGGPETQYF. Here the CDR3 DNA reads TGCGCCAGCAGAATTGCGGGGGGGCCAGAGACCCAGTACTTC.

V and J are TRBV11-3 and TRBJ1-1, with D possibly TRBD1 on 5 matching bases. Germline V lookup: CDR1 SGHNT, CDR2 YENEEA. Trimming left V 4 bases short and J 1 base short, with 25 bases between. The CDR3 extends over 19 amino acids. The CDR3 spells CASSSGAVRAGRGNTEAFF. In DNA, the CDR3 is TGTGCCAGCAGCTCGGGTGCGGTACGTGCAGGGCGGGGGAACACTGAAGCTTTCTTT. Supplemented by reference TRBV11-3 and TRBJ1-1, the full variable domain reads EAGVVQSPRYKIIEKKQPVAFWCNPISGHNTLYWYLQNLGQGPELLIRYENEEAVDDSQLPKDRFSAERLKGVDSTLKIQPAELGDSAVYLCASSSGAVRAGRGNTEAFFGQGTRLTVV.

This chain joins TRBV6-5 and TRBJ1-2; D is perhaps TRBD1 (6 bases). Germline CDR1 MNHEY, CDR2 SVGAGI. CDR3 length: 15 amino acids. Trimming took off 6 bases at V and 4 bases at J, with 18 bases between the two ends. The CDR3: CASSRLPRGSYGYTF. The CDR3 DNA reads as TGTGCCAGCAGCCGTCTCCCCAGGGGTTCCTATGGCTACACCTTC.

The chain couples TRBV7-9 to TRBJ2-7; 8 positions match TRBD1. The CDR3 spans 15 residues. Germline V gives CDR1 SEHNR, CDR2 FQNEAQ (reference sequence). V dropped 5 bases and J dropped 5; count of bases not matched to a gene: 11. Here the CDR3 reads CASSLLPGQVNEQYF. DNA for the CDR3: TGTGCCAGCAGCCTTCTACCGGGACAGGTGAACGAGCAGTACTTC.

The table lists this clone with many counts. J is TRBJ1-1 and V is TRBV27; weak D call: TRBD1 (5 bases). The V gene lost 2 bases and the J gene lost 1 base, with 11 bases spanning the gap. Germline lookup yields CDR1 MNHEY and CDR2 SMNVEV (reference sequence). This CDR3 has 15 amino acids. DNA of the CDR3: TGTGCCAGCAGTTTAATGGGACCGCCGAACACTGAAGCTTTCTTT. Translated, it gives CASSLMGPPNTEAFF.